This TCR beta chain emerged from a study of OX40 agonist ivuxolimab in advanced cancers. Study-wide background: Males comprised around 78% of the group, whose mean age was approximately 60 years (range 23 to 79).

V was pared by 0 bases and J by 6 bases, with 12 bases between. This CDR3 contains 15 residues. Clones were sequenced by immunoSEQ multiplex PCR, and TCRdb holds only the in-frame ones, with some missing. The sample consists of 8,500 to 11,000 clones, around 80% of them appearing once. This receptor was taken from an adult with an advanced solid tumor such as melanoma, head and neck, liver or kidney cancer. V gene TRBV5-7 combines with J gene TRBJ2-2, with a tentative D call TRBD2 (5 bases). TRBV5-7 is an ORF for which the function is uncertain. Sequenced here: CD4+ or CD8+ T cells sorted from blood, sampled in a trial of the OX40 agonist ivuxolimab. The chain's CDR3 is CASSLAGMGPGELFF. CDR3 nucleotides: TGTGCCAGCAGCTTGGCCGGGATGGGCCCCGGGGAGCTGTTTTTT.